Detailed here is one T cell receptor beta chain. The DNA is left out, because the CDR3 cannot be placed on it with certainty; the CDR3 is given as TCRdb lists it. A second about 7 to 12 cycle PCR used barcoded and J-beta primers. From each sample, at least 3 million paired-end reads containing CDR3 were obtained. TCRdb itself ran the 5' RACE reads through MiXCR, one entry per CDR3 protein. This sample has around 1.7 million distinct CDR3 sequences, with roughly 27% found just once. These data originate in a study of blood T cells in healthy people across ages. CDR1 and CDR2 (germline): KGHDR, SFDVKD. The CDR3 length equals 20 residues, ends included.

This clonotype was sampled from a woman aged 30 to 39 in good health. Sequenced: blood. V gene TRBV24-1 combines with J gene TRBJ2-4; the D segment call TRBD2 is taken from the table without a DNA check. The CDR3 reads CAIFTSVPPVILKRAYEQYF.